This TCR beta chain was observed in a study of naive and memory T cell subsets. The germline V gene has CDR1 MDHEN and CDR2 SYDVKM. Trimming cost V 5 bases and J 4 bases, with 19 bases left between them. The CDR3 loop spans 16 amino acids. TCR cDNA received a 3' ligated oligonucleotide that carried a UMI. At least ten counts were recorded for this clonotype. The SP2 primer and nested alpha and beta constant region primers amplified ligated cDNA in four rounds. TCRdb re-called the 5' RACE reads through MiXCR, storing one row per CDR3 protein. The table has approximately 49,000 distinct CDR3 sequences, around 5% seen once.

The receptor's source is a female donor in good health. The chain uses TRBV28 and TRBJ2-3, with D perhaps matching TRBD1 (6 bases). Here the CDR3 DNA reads TGTGCCAGCAGTGTGGGGGCGGTTGTTTCGGCAGATACGCAGTATTTT. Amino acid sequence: CASSVGAVVSADTQYF.